This T cell receptor (beta chain) was recorded in a study of OX40 agonist ivuxolimab in advanced cancers. Sequencing was performed with immunoSEQ multiplex PCR; in TCRdb, only in-frame clones are kept and a portion is missing. Of about 77,000 clones in the sample, 80% to 90% are singletons; the top ten hold about 0.75%. V gave up 4 bases and J gave up 6 bases; unmatched junction bases: 5. Germline-derived CDR1 and CDR2 are LGHNA and YSLEER. This CDR3 has 13 amino acids. The sequence derives from an adult with an advanced solid tumor such as melanoma, head and neck, liver or kidney cancer. The source was CD4+ or CD8+ T cells sorted from blood, collected in a trial of the OX40 agonist ivuxolimab. The V and J genes are TRBV4-3 and TRBJ2-7, with 8 positions matching TRBD2. This CDR3 is CASSRVLAGEQYF. The CDR3 DNA sequence: TGCGCCAGCAGCCGAGTCCTAGCGGGCGAGCAGTACTTC.